This entry lists 7 T cell receptor beta chains sequenced from one sample in a study of blood T cells in healthy people across ages (dated by TCRdb to between 2014 and 2017). Libraries came from 5' RACE. A second roughly 7 to 11 cycle PCR used a sample-barcoded 5' primer and a J-beta primer mix. The public reads were quality trimmed at Q25 with fastp and then assembled into clones with MiXCR by TCRdb, keeping productive beta chains. Identical CDR3 protein sequences are pooled into one entry, listed with their most common genes and DNA. The sample table shows some 1,800,000 distinct CDR3 sequences, and about two fifths are seen once. The ten largest clones take up 20% to 25% of the sample. Sequenced material: blood. The receptor source for this set is a human donor in good health.

In this sample, this clonotype turned up a few times. The rearrangement links TRBV5-1 to TRBJ2-1; a weak D match, TRBD2 (5 bases). The CDR3 is 14 amino acids. Trimming removed 0 bases from V and 7 bases from J, with 11 bases in between. CDR1 SGHRS and CDR2 YFSETQ come from the germline V gene. The CDR3 loop reads CASSLATSGNEQFF. In nucleotides, the CDR3 is TGCGCCAGCAGCTTGGCGACTTCGGGAAATGAGCAGTTCTTC.

This clonotype was seen at least ten times. This CDR3 reads CASSQESSSYGYTF. CDR3 DNA sequence: TGTGCCAGCAGCCAAGAGAGCAGCTCCTATGGCTACACCTTC. V gene TRBV4-2 combines with J gene TRBJ1-2; D remains unclear. Germline CDR1 LGHNA, CDR2 YNFKEQ. There are 14 residues in the CDR3. With 0 bases removed from V and 4 bases from J, the gap between germline ends came to 9 bases.

A note on this clonotype: A read error may produce the germline difference seen at one junction end. The rearrangement joins TRBV2 to TRBJ2-3; D unresolved. The CDR3 is 13 amino acids. CDR1 is SNHLY, CDR2 FYNNEI, per germline. CDR3: CASSAGPTGTQYF. DNA for the CDR3: TGCGCCAGCAGTGCTGGGCCCACCGGTACGCAGTATTTT.

J is TRBJ1-1 and V is TRBV7-2, with 7 bases lining up with TRBD1. V gave up 9 bases and J gave up 3 bases; unmatched junction bases: 7. Germline assignment: CDR1 SGHTA and CDR2 FQGNSA. The CDR3 contains 13 residues. The CDR3 loop is CASSTDRDTEAFF. CDR3 nucleotide sequence: TGTGCCAGTAGTACAGACAGGGACACTGAAGCTTTCTTT.

The chain uses TRBV20-1 and TRBJ1-1, with TRBD1 identical over 7 bases. The CDR3 loop spans 14 amino acids. Germline V CDR1 and CDR2: DFQATT, SNEGSKA (reference sequence). The DNA for the CDR3 is TGCAGCAACAACAGGGGTACGATTCGGACTGAAGCTTTCTTT. Amino acids: CSNNRGTIRTEAFF.

This clonotype was seen more than once but under ten times. The V and J genes are TRBV27 and TRBJ2-4; D is possibly TRBD2 (6 bases). The CDR3 contains 15 residues. Looked up from germline, CDR1 is MNHEY and CDR2 is SMNVEV (reference sequence). Between the trimmed V and J ends, which lost 2 bases and 7 bases, there was a span of 15 bases. Here the CDR3 reads CASSLTLEGRNIQYF. In DNA form, the CDR3 reads TGTGCCAGCAGTTTAACATTGGAGGGGCGGAACATTCAGTACTTC.

V is TRBV6-4 and J is TRBJ2-2, with 8 bases aligning to TRBD2. The junction had 6 bases not matched to a gene; V was cut back by 5 bases and J by 1 base. The CDR3 contains 16 residues. Germline lookup yields CDR1 MRHNA and CDR2 SNTAGT. CDR3 in amino acids: CASSSRTSLNTGELFF. CDR3 nucleotides: TGTGCCAGCAGTTCCCGGACTAGCCTGAACACCGGGGAGCTGTTTTTT.